One and the same sample provided the 22 T cell receptor beta chains below, sequenced in a study of shared clonotypes between healthy human individuals. The naive CD8 subset, CD45RO-negative cells positively selected for CCR7, excluded terminally differentiated effector memory CD45RA+ cells. Libraries were prepared by immunoSEQ multiplex PCR; TCRdb keeps only in-frame clonotypes and omits some of them. The repertoire holds approximately 2,000,000 clones, with 90% to 95% as singletons. The sequenced sample was naive CD8+ T cells from PBMCs. Source of these receptors: a man aged 18 to 35 in good health. Some clones in this sample may be carry-over from other donors' samples.

The gene calls are TRBV29-1 and TRBJ2-6; D is ambiguous. CDR3 size: 12 residues. V was shortened by 7 bases and J by 1 base, with 5 bases between the two germline ends. Germline V CDR1 and CDR2: SQVTM, ANQGSEA. CDR3 bases: TGCAGCGGAATTTCTGGGGCCAACGTCCTGACTTTC. Its translation is CSGISGANVLTF.

The chain combines TRBV19 with TRBJ1-1, with D unclear. This CDR3 contains 14 residues. V was clipped by 5 bases and J by 5 bases, with 15 bases between them. Germline V CDR1 and CDR2: LNHDA, SQIVND (reference sequence). Written as DNA, the CDR3 is TGTGCCAGTAGTCTGGTGACTAGTTGGACTGAAGCTTTCTTT. Its protein product is CASSLVTSWTEAFF.

The chain has TRBV5-1 and TRBJ2-3; TRBD1 agrees at 7 bases. V shed 7 bases and J 2 bases; nucleotides not matched to a gene: 7. CDR3 length: 14 amino acids. Germline CDR1 SGHRS, CDR2 YFSETQ. In DNA form, the CDR3 reads TGCGCCAGCGGAACAGGGGTCTACACAGATACGCAGTATTTT. It is translated as CASGTGVYTDTQYF.

The CDR3 nucleotides are TGTGCCAGCAGTCCTCTCCGGAACTACGAGCAGTACTTC. It codes for CASSPLRNYEQYF. The chain links TRBV27 to TRBJ2-7; unclear D gene. This CDR3 comprises 13 residues. V lost 5 bases and J lost 3, with 11 bases in between. In germline, CDR1 is MNHEY, CDR2 SMNVEV (reference sequence).

J is TRBJ2-1 and V is TRBV6-5; D may be TRBD1 or TRBD2 (5 bases each). V dropped 2 bases and J dropped 8 bases, with 13 bases sitting between them. Germline CDR1 reads MNHEY; CDR2 reads SVGAGI. The CDR3 is 14 amino acids. The CDR3 loop is CASSYREFRDEQFF. CDR3 bases: TGTGCCAGCAGTTACCGGGAATTCAGGGATGAGCAGTTCTTC.

This clone was seen once. The chain employs TRBV9 and TRBJ2-5, with D perhaps matching TRBD2 (6 bases). This CDR3 contains 19 residues. Trimming shortened V by 0 bases and J by 8 bases, and 29 bases separated the two germline ends. From germline, CDR1 is SGDLS and CDR2 YYNGEE. The CDR3 loop is CASSVEEVRSGRPTKTQYF. Here the CDR3 DNA reads TGTGCCAGCAGCGTAGAGGAAGTTAGATCTGGGAGGCCGACTAAAACCCAGTACTTC.

V and J are TRBV28 and TRBJ2-2; 8 bases are shared with TRBD1. Losses at the gene ends were 4 bases for V and 5 bases for J; bases not matched to a gene: 12. Germline CDR1 reads MDHEN; CDR2 reads SYDVKM. CDR3 length: 17 residues. The CDR3 nucleotides read TGTGCCAGCAGTTCGTATGACAGGGGTTTGGGTACCGGGGAGCTGTTTTTT. It specifies CASSSYDRGLGTGELFF.

This chain links TRBV27 with TRBJ2-7; 9 positions agree with TRBD1. The trim removed 0 bases at V and 2 bases at J, leaving 17 bases unmatched. CDR3 length: 20 residues. Germline V gives CDR1 MNHEY, CDR2 SMNVEV (reference sequence). In nucleotides, the CDR3 is TGTGCCAGCAGTTTATCGAGAAGAATTGCGGGACAGGGAGGACCCTACGAGCAGTACTTC. Protein: CASSLSRRIAGQGGPYEQYF.

The chain couples TRBV25-1 to TRBJ1-2, with unresolved D. Germline loops: CDR1 MGHDK, CDR2 SYGVNS. This CDR3 comprises 13 residues. V lost 7 bases, J lost 6 bases, and 15 bases lay in between. CDR3 residues: CASTATWADGYTF. For the CDR3, the DNA is TGTGCCAGCACGGCAACCTGGGCGGATGGCTACACCTTC.

This clone was recorded a few times. The chain uses TRBV19 and TRBJ1-1; D gene unclear. V was shortened by 2 bases and J by 0 bases, with 4 bases between the two germline ends. The germline gives CDR1 LNHDA, CDR2 SQIVND (reference sequence). CDR3 size: 13 residues. The CDR3 spells CASSIWMNTEAFF. The CDR3 DNA sequence: TGTGCCAGTAGTATATGGATGAACACTGAAGCTTTCTTT. The full variable domain, its missing parts supplied by reference TRBV19 and TRBJ1-1, is DGGITQSPKYLFRKEGQNVTLSCEQNLNHDAMYWYRQDPGQGLRLIYYSQIVNDFQKGDIAEGYSVSREKKESFPLTVTSAQKNPTAFYLCASSIWMNTEAFFGQGTRLTVV.

Turning to this clone: The sample has other DNA sequences that encode this CDR3 too. This sequence joins TRBV10-3 and TRBJ2-4; D is unresolved. Germline lookup yields CDR1 ENHRY and CDR2 SYGVKD. V was cut by 2 bases and J by 0 bases, with 8 bases left in between. The CDR3 contains 15 residues. In DNA form, the CDR3 reads TGTGCCATCAGTGAGGGCGGTTTAGCCAAAAACATTCAGTACTTC. Residues: CAISEGGLAKNIQYF.

The chain recombines TRBV7-9 with TRBJ1-3; TRBD1 agrees at 7 bases. The CDR3 covers 17 residues. The V segment lost 1 base and the J segment 0 bases; nucleotides outside the gene matches: 6. Germline CDR1 reads SEHNR; CDR2 reads FQNEAQ (reference sequence). The DNA of the CDR3 is TGTGCCAGCAGCTTAGGTCCGGGACAGATCTCTGGAAACACCATATATTTT. This encodes CASSLGPGQISGNTIYF.

The chain carries TRBV5-6 and TRBJ1-1; D is possibly TRBD1 (5 bases). The ends were cut back, 2 bases at V and 0 bases at J, with 8 bases in the middle. Germline V gene lookup returns CDR1 SGHDT and CDR2 YYEEEE. The CDR3 runs 14 residues. The CDR3, as DNA: TGTGCCAGCAGCTTCGGACATTTGAACACTGAAGCTTTCTTT. This encodes CASSFGHLNTEAFF.

The chain employs TRBV7-3 and TRBJ2-3; D is possibly TRBD1 or TRBD2 (5 bases each). Germline V gene data show CDR1 as SGHTA and CDR2 as FQGTGA. Trimming shortened V by 0 bases and J by 0 bases, and 13 bases separated the two germline ends. The CDR3 covers 17 residues. The CDR3 DNA is TGTGCCAGCAGCTTAACGCGTGCCGGGGCTAGCACAGATACGCAGTATTTT. This sequence encodes CASSLTRAGASTDTQYF.

The chain couples TRBV7-6 to TRBJ2-7, with D possibly TRBD2 on 5 matching bases. The CDR3 has 15 amino acids. The germline CDR1 and CDR2 sequences are SGHVS and FNYEAQ. Trimming stripped 5 bases from V and 0 bases from J, with 14 bases between. The CDR3: CASSELPSSSYEQYF. CDR3 DNA sequence: TGTGCCAGCAGCGAACTTCCTAGCAGCTCCTACGAGCAGTACTTC.

Written as DNA, the CDR3 is TGTGCCAGCAGTGAATGGACGGGACTCGCCACGAATGAGCAGTTCTTC. It translates to CASSEWTGLATNEQFF. This chain connects TRBV6-4 to TRBJ2-1, with D possibly TRBD2 on 6 matching bases. V lost 3 bases and J lost 7, with 19 bases in between. CDR3 length: 16 residues. Looked up from germline, CDR1 is MRHNA and CDR2 is SNTAGT.

On this clone: Distinct nucleotide sequences in the sample also encode this CDR3. V is TRBV5-1 and J is TRBJ2-3; TRBD1 agrees at 8 bases. With 3 bases clipped from V and 3 bases from J, the junction kept 3 bases outside the gene matches. The CDR3 is 14 amino acids. Germline V lookup: CDR1 SGHRS, CDR2 YFSETQ. As DNA, the CDR3 is TGCGCCAGCAGCTCAGGACAGGGAACAGATACGCAGTATTTT. Translated: CASSSGQGTDTQYF.

The genes are TRBV27 and TRBJ2-7, with 8 bases aligning to TRBD2. This CDR3 has 15 amino acids. Germline assignment: CDR1 MNHEY and CDR2 SMNVEV (reference sequence). The V gene end was trimmed by 5 bases and the J gene end by 2 bases; junction bases not matched to a gene: 8. The CDR3 is CASSHASGPTYEQYF. CDR3 nucleotides: TGTGCCAGCAGTCATGCTAGCGGGCCTACCTACGAGCAGTACTTC.

The CDR3 region has the DNA TGTGCCAGTAGTATATTTCCCCGGAGTTCGCGCACAGATACGCAGTATTTT. Its translation: CASSIFPRSSRTDTQYF. The J gene is TRBJ2-3, the V gene TRBV19; D call uncertain. This CDR3 comprises 17 residues. From germline, CDR1 is LNHDA and CDR2 SQIVND (reference sequence). The V end was cut by 2 bases, the J end by 1 base, with 16 bases between.

This chain links TRBV29-1 with TRBJ2-1, with TRBD2 matching over 7 bases. The CDR3 loop spans 14 amino acids. V was pared by 5 bases and J by 0 bases, with 4 bases of the junction left unmatched. Germline CDR1 reads SQVTM; CDR2 reads ANQGSEA. CDR3 sequence reads: CSVQAGNSYNEQFF. The CDR3 DNA follows: TGCAGCGTTCAAGCGGGGAACTCCTACAATGAGCAGTTCTTC.

This clone has only one observation. The chain is built from TRBV4-3 and TRBJ2-2; TRBD1 matches 8 bases. V lost 4 bases, J lost 5 bases, and 6 bases stayed unmatched. This CDR3 contains 15 residues. Germline CDR1 reads LGHNA; CDR2 reads YSLEER. CDR3 residues: CASSPGQGRTGELFF. The CDR3 region has the DNA TGCGCCAGCAGCCCAGGACAGGGTAGGACCGGGGAGCTGTTTTTT.

This chain connects TRBV7-9 to TRBJ1-2, with 10 bases matching TRBD1. Trimming at V came to 6 bases and at J to 4 bases, leaving 8 bases not matched to a gene. The CDR3 is made up of 15 amino acids. Per germline, CDR1 SEHNR and CDR2 FQNEAQ (reference sequence). This chain's CDR3 is CASSSRDRGGYGYTF. CDR3 DNA sequence: TGTGCCAGCAGTAGCCGGGACAGGGGTGGCTATGGCTACACCTTC. The complete variable domain, with remaining parts taken from reference TRBV7-9 and TRBJ1-2, reads DTGVSQNPRHKITKRGQNVTFRCDPISEHNRLYWYRQTLGQGPEFLTYFQNEAQLEKSRLLSDRFSAERPKGSFSTLEIQRTEQGDSAMYLCASSSRDRGGYGYTFGSGTRLTVV.